These 11 T cell receptor beta chains originate from one sample sequenced in a study of T cell repertoires in cytomegalovirus infection. TCRdb reprocessed the reads via MiXCR and lists one record per CDR3 protein. The table shows some 940,000 distinct CDR3 sequences, with approximately 32% occurring only once. These TCRs' antigens remain unknown. The specimen comprised cultured CD8+ T cells from PBMCs, sampled from culture after CMV antigen stimulation. The receptor set was obtained from a human donor in good health (CMV status not recorded). Some clones in this sample may be carry-over from other donors' samples.

The chain carries TRBV19 and TRBJ1-5; D not certain. CDR1 and CDR2 from the germline V gene are LNHDA and SQIVND (reference sequence). V shed 3 bases and J shed 7 bases, with 16 bases lying between them. This CDR3 has 15 amino acids. The CDR3 is CASSIPQVIGQPQHF. The CDR3 coding sequence is TGTGCCAGTAGTATTCCCCAGGTAATTGGGCAGCCCCAGCATTTT.

The chain joins TRBV20-1 to TRBJ2-3; TRBD2 might be the D (5 bases). This CDR3 comprises 18 residues. The germline V gene has CDR1 DFQATT and CDR2 SNEGSKA (reference sequence). Trimming took off 0 bases at V and 5 bases at J, with 24 bases between the two ends. CDR3 amino acids: CSARDLMVWTPDQDTQYF. The CDR3 DNA reads as TGCAGTGCTAGAGATCTAATGGTGTGGACTCCTGACCAAGATACGCAGTATTTT.

V is TRBV18 and J is TRBJ2-1; perhaps TRBD2 as D (5 bases). The germline gives CDR1 KGHSH, CDR2 LQKENI. The length of the CDR3 is 14 residues. Trimming pared 2 bases from V and 6 bases from J, leaving 11 bases between. The CDR3 nucleotides are TGTGCCAGCTCACCAATTGGGAGAGCCAATGAGCAGTTCTTC. Translating it yields CASSPIGRANEQFF.

J is TRBJ2-1 and V is TRBV2; 9 nucleotides align to TRBD1. J gave up 3 bases and V 6 bases, and 6 bases lay outside the gene matches. Germline lookup yields CDR1 SNHLY and CDR2 FYNNEI. The CDR3 loop spans 15 amino acids. The CDR3: CASSRTGEVYNEQFF. The CDR3 nucleotides read TGTGCCAGCAGCCGGACAGGGGAAGTCTACAATGAGCAGTTCTTC.

This clonotype has just a few counts. The CDR3 reads CASSGRQEGAINYGYTF. CDR3 bases: TGTGCCAGCAGCGGGAGACAGGAAGGGGCAATTAACTATGGCTACACCTTC. The chain is built from TRBV7-3 and TRBJ1-2, with D possibly matching TRBD1 (6 bases). The V gene's germline CDR1 is SGHTA and CDR2 FQGTGA. This CDR3 contains 17 residues. Trimming took 5 bases from V and 1 from J, leaving 20 bases between them.

This clonotype occurred a few times. The rearrangement uses TRBV19 and TRBJ2-1, with TRBD2 as a possible D gene (6 bases). CDR1 is LNHDA and CDR2 is SQIVND in the germline V gene (reference sequence). The CDR3 has 12 amino acids. The V and J ends lost 7 bases and 5 bases respectively, with 9 bases between them. CDR3 DNA: TGTGCCAGTATAGGGAGGCACAATGAGCAGTTCTTC. The encoded protein is CASIGRHNEQFF.

This clonotype was detected ten times or more. The V gene is TRBV7-8, the J gene TRBJ2-7; 7 bases are shared with TRBD2. The CDR3 is 12 amino acids. Germline trimming cut 5 bases from V and 5 bases from J; bases unmatched to any gene: 3. Germline V gives CDR1 SGHVS, CDR2 FQNEAQ. The CDR3 DNA is TGTGCCAGCAGCGCCGGGACTAACGAGCAGTACGTC. It is translated as CASSAGTNEQYV.

This clonotype was seen at least ten times. V and J are TRBV3-1 and TRBJ2-1; the match to TRBD2 covers 13 bases. The CDR3 runs 19 residues. The V segment lost 1 base and the J segment 4 bases; nucleotides outside the gene matches: 10. Germline V lookup: CDR1 LGHDT, CDR2 YNNKEL (reference sequence). For the CDR3, the DNA is TGTGCCAGCAGCCAAGGACTAGCGGGGGGCCTTACTTTTTACAATGAGCAGTTCTTC. This sequence encodes CASSQGLAGGLTFYNEQFF.

The rearrangement joins TRBV2 to TRBJ2-7; D gene unclear. The CDR3 is 12 amino acids. Trimming removed 8 bases at V and 0 bases at J, with 8 bases between. Germline V lookup: CDR1 SNHLY, CDR2 FYNNEI. CDR3 region: CASLRSSYEQYV. Written as DNA, the CDR3 is TGTGCCAGCCTAAGGAGCTCCTACGAGCAGTACGTC.

This clonotype was recorded at least ten times. The chain joins TRBV10-3 to TRBJ1-2; tentatively, D is TRBD1 (5 bases). The CDR3 is 15 residues long. Germline V gene data show CDR1 as ENHRY and CDR2 as SYGVKD. Between the trimmed V and J ends, which lost 0 bases and 2 bases, there was a span of 10 bases. The CDR3 here is CAISESQGANYGYTF. In DNA form, the CDR3 reads TGTGCCATCAGTGAGTCTCAGGGCGCAAACTATGGCTACACCTTC.

Only a few counts were recorded for this clonotype. The V gene is TRBV7-3, the J gene TRBJ2-5, with D maybe TRBD1 (5 bases). CDR3 size: 15 residues. Germline assignment: CDR1 SGHTA and CDR2 FQGTGA. V lost 5 bases and J lost 2, with 15 bases in between. The CDR3 loop is CASSPPTAGQETQYF. The CDR3 DNA reads as TGTGCCAGCAGCCCCCCGACAGCCGGACAAGAGACCCAGTACTTC.